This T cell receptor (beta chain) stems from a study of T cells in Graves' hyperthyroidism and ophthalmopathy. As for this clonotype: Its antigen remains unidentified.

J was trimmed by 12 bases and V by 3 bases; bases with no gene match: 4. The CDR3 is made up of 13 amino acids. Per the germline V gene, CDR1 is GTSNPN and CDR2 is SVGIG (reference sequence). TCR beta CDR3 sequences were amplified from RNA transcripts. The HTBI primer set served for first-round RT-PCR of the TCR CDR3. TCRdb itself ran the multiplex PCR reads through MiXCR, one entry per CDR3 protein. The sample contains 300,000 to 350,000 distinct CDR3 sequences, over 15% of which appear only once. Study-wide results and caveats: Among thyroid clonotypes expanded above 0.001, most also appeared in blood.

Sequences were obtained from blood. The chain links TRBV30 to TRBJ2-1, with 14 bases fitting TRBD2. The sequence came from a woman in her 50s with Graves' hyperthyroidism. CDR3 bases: TGTGCCTGGAGGACTAGCGGGGGGGGGGTGCAGTTCTTC. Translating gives CAWRTSGGGVQFF.